The rows below give T cell receptor beta chains drawn from one sample of a study of blood T cell repertoires in COVID-19. Clones were read by immunoSEQ multiplex PCR, and TCRdb kept only the in-frame ones, dropping some. The sample consists of 400,000 or so clones, 70% to 90% of them appearing once. Sequenced material: peripheral blood. Every receptor here comes from a human donor in a cohort sampled during active COVID-19. Each CDR3 is given with its conserved first and last residue. A D gene is named only where the DNA matches it firmly. The size entry is marked missing in some rows and otherwise reads once, few, many or a size class.

size: NA; V: TRBV12-3/TRBV12-4; J: TRBJ1-5; D: NA; CDR3: CASSQGWQPQHF; DNA: TGTGCCAGCAGTCAGGGGTGGCAGCCCCAGCATTTT
size: NA; V: TRBV19; J: TRBJ1-5; D: TRBD1; CDR3: CATEGGQGAKSNQPQHF; DNA: TGTGCCACCGAAGGGGGACAGGGGGCGAAGAGCAATCAGCCCCAGCATTTT
size: NA; V: TRBV11-2; J: TRBJ2-7; D: TRBD1; CDR3: CASSLDRVYEQYF; DNA: TGTGCCAGCAGCCTAGACAGGGTCTACGAGCAGTACTTC
size: NA; V: TRBV10-3; J: TRBJ2-3; D: NA; CDR3: CAISESNGGADTQYF; DNA: TGTGCCATCAGTGAGTCTAACGGGGGTGCAGATACGCAGTATTTT
size: NA; V: TRBV7-9; J: TRBJ2-7; D: NA; CDR3: CASSLEEVNEQYF; DNA: TGTGCCAGCAGCTTAGAAGAGGTCAACGAGCAGTACTTC
size: NA; V: TRBV7-9; J: TRBJ2-7; D: TRBD2; CDR3: CASSTTSGGNSYEQYF; DNA: TGTGCCAGCAGCACGACTAGCGGGGGGAACTCCTACGAGCAGTACTTC
size: NA; V: TRBV5-1; J: TRBJ2-2; D: NA; CDR3: CASSLTGPGTGELFF; DNA: TGCGCCAGCAGCTTAACAGGCCCAGGCACCGGGGAGCTGTTTTTT
size: NA; V: TRBV4-1; J: TRBJ2-1; D: TRBD2; CDR3: CASSQGEGSSYNEQFF; DNA: TGCGCCAGCAGCCAAGGGGAGGGGAGCTCCTACAATGAGCAGTTCTTC
size: NA; V: TRBV24-1; J: TRBJ2-7; D: NA; CDR3: CATQSPDRIYEQYF; DNA: TGTGCCACCCAATCCCCGGACAGAATATACGAGCAGTACTTC
size: NA; V: TRBV30; J: TRBJ1-4; D: TRBD1; CDR3: CAWSPGGVGEKLFF; DNA: TGTGCCTGGAGTCCAGGGGGCGTTGGGGAAAAACTGTTTTTT
size: NA; V: TRBV6-5; J: TRBJ1-2; D: TRBD1; CDR3: CASSRDRADGYTF; DNA: TGTGCCAGCAGCCGGGACAGGGCTGATGGCTACACCTTC
size: NA; V: TRBV6-2/TRBV6-3; J: TRBJ2-3; D: TRBD2; CDR3: CASSPGLVTDTQYF; DNA: TGTGCCAGCAGTCCGGGACTAGTCACAGATACGCAGTATTTT
size: NA; V: TRBV19; J: TRBJ2-3; D: TRBD2; CDR3: CASSIRIRGEGDTQYF; DNA: TGTGCCAGTAGTATACGTATCCGAGGGGAGGGAGATACGCAGTATTTT
size: NA; V: TRBV5-6; J: TRBJ2-7; D: NA; CDR3: CASSSFRGSRDEQYF; DNA: TGTGCCAGCAGCTCCTTCAGGGGTAGTAGGGACGAGCAGTACTTC
size: NA; V: TRBV6-5; J: TRBJ2-2; D: TRBD1; CDR3: CASSYSTGENTGELFF; DNA: TGTGCCAGCAGTTACTCGACAGGGGAGAACACCGGGGAGCTGTTTTTT
size: NA; V: TRBV7-9; J: TRBJ2-5; D: NA; CDR3: CASSTPRQLHQETQYF; DNA: TGTGCCAGCAGCACCCCTCGACAGCTCCACCAAGAGACCCAGTACTTC
size: NA; V: TRBV13; J: TRBJ2-1; D: TRBD1; CDR3: CASSPRRQGAFGGEQFF; DNA: TGTGCCAGCAGCCCTCGGCGACAGGGGGCGTTTGGTGGTGAGCAGTTCTTC
size: few; V: TRBV5-1; J: TRBJ2-1; D: TRBD2; CDR3: CASTRHRGRSLVNEQFF; DNA: TGCGCCAGCACCCGCCATCGCGGGAGATCCCTCGTCAATGAGCAGTTCTTC
size: NA; V: TRBV9; J: TRBJ1-1; D: TRBD1; CDR3: CASSEMTGGTEAFF; DNA: TGTGCCAGCAGCGAAATGACAGGGGGCACTGAAGCTTTCTTT
size: NA; V: TRBV2; J: TRBJ1-1; D: NA; CDR3: CARENRQTTANNEAFF; DNA: TGTGCCAGGGAAAACCGACAGACCACCGCGAACAATGAAGCTTTCTTT
size: NA; V: TRBV6-5; J: TRBJ2-7; D: NA; CDR3: CASSFGRGNPTYEQYF; DNA: TGTGCCAGCAGTTTCGGTCGGGGGAACCCAACCTACGAGCAGTACTTC
size: NA; V: TRBV7-6; J: TRBJ1-2; D: TRBD1; CDR3: CASSLLPGQANYGYTF; DNA: TGTGCCAGCAGCTTATTGCCGGGACAGGCAAACTATGGCTACACCTTC
size: NA; V: TRBV19; J: TRBJ2-3; D: NA; CDR3: CASSMHSQKSTDTQYF; DNA: TGTGCCAGTAGTATGCACAGCCAGAAGAGCACAGATACGCAGTATTTT
size: NA; V: TRBV25-1; J: TRBJ2-7; D: TRBD1; CDR3: CASSQRTGTVEQYF; DNA: TGTGCCAGCAGCCAGCGGACAGGGACGGTCGAGCAGTACTTC
size: NA; V: TRBV19; J: TRBJ2-3; D: TRBD2; CDR3: CASSPRTSGFTDTQYF; DNA: TGTGCCAGTAGTCCTCGGACTAGCGGCTTCACAGATACGCAGTATTTT